The 27 T cell receptor beta chains presented below share a single source sample, sequenced in a study of blood T cell repertoires in COVID-19. The assay was immunoSEQ multiplex PCR, and TCRdb's table has in-frame clones only and misses some. The sample shows about 58,000 clones, 75% to 85% of them seen only once. Sequences were obtained from peripheral blood. These TCRs come from a man aged 55 to 69 with COVID-19, enrolled during active disease.

The chain combines TRBV7-2 with TRBJ2-1; the D gene is possibly TRBD1 (5 bases). Per the germline V gene, CDR1 is SGHTA and CDR2 is FQGNSA. CDR3 length: 15 residues. V was shortened by 1 base and J by 6 bases, with 13 bases between the two germline ends. The CDR3 is CASSLEGRLGNEQFF. The CDR3 coding sequence is TGTGCCAGCAGCTTAGAGGGGCGGCTCGGCAATGAGCAGTTCTTC. Complete variable domain (other parts from reference TRBV7-2 and TRBJ2-1): GAGVSQSPSNKVTEKGKDVELRCDPISGHTALYWYRQSLGQGLEFLIYFQGNSAPDKSGLPSDRFSAERTGGSVSTLTIQRTQQEDSAVYLCASSLEGRLGNEQFFGPGTRLTVL.

The genes are TRBV7-3 and TRBJ2-3, with 13 bases fitting TRBD2. CDR1 and CDR2 (germline): SGHTA, FQGTGA. This CDR3 contains 16 residues. J lost 2 bases, V lost 5 bases, and 4 bases had no gene match. CDR3 protein: CASSPGTSGTTDTQYF. CDR3 bases: TGTGCCAGCAGCCCAGGGACTAGCGGGACCACAGATACGCAGTATTTT.

V and J are TRBV13 and TRBJ2-5; a weak D match, TRBD2 (6 bases). V lost 2 bases, J lost 5 bases, and 21 bases lay in between. Germline V gene lookup returns CDR1 PRHDT and CDR2 FYEKMQ (reference sequence). The CDR3 runs 17 residues. The CDR3 DNA reads TGTGCCAGCAGCTTATCGTCCATAGCGGTCAAAGGGGAGACCCAGTACTTC. Translating gives CASSLSSIAVKGETQYF.

This clone was seen once. The chain has TRBV19 and TRBJ2-2, with TRBD1 matching over 7 bases. This CDR3 has 12 amino acids. Germline CDR1 LNHDA, CDR2 SQIVND (reference sequence). Germline trimming cut 6 bases from V and 9 bases from J; bases unmatched to any gene: 4. The CDR3 reads CASRQGIRELFF. The CDR3, as DNA: TGTGCCAGTAGACAGGGGATCAGGGAGCTGTTTTTT.

CDR3: CASSPRDRGLGELFF. The CDR3 nucleotides are TGTGCCAGCAGTCCCCGGGACAGGGGGCTCGGGGAGCTGTTTTTT. The chain combines TRBV7-8 with TRBJ2-2, with 12 bases lining up with TRBD1. Germline loops: CDR1 SGHVS, CDR2 FQNEAQ. The length of the CDR3 is 15 residues. Trimming at V came to 6 bases and at J to 7 bases, leaving 6 bases not matched to a gene.

The chain has TRBV7-3 and TRBJ2-2; a possible D gene is TRBD2 (5 bases). The CDR3 covers 13 residues. Germline CDR1 and CDR2: SGHTA and FQGTGA. V gave up 5 bases and J gave up 5 bases, with 9 bases separating them. CDR3 sequence (DNA): TGTGCCAGCAGCCCGCGGAGGACCGGGGAGCTGTTTTTT. It codes for CASSPRRTGELFF.

The chain employs TRBV5-1 and TRBJ2-3, with D unresolved. Germline V gene data show CDR1 as SGHRS and CDR2 as YFSETQ. The V gene lost 0 bases and the J gene lost 0 bases, with 8 bases spanning the gap. There are 15 residues in the CDR3. CDR3 sequence (DNA): TGCGCCAGCAGCTTGGACAATCCTAGCACAGATACGCAGTATTTT. This codes for CASSLDNPSTDTQYF.

The chain uses TRBV12-3 or TRBV12-4 and TRBJ2-3; 8 nucleotides line up with TRBD1. This CDR3 has 13 amino acids. Germline trimming cut 6 bases from V and 5 bases from J; bases unmatched to any gene: 4. The CDR3, as DNA: TGTGCCAGCAGAGCACAGGGGGTAGATACGCAGTATTTT. Translation gives CASRAQGVDTQYF.

This clone showed up just a few times. The J gene is TRBJ2-2, the V gene TRBV30; D gene ambiguous. The CDR3 contains 14 residues. The V end was cut by 1 base, the J end by 0 bases, with 6 bases between. CDR1 is GTSNPN, CDR2 SVGIG, per germline (reference sequence). The CDR3 DNA reads as TGTGCCTGGAGTGACACACCGAACACCGGGGAGCTGTTTTTT. Translating it yields CAWSDTPNTGELFF.

The V and J genes are TRBV7-2 and TRBJ2-2, with a tentative D call TRBD1 (5 bases). Germline loops: CDR1 SGHTA, CDR2 FQGNSA. Trimming took 4 bases from V and 4 from J, leaving 10 bases between them. The length of the CDR3 is 14 residues. CDR3 sequence (DNA): TGTGCCAGCAGCTATGTCCAGGGCACCGGGGAGCTGTTTTTT. This sequence encodes CASSYVQGTGELFF.

The chain uses TRBV19 and TRBJ2-5, with 9 nucleotides matching TRBD2. In germline, CDR1 is LNHDA, CDR2 SQIVND (reference sequence). There are 11 residues in the CDR3. The J segment lost 11 bases and the V segment lost 8 bases, leaving 6 bases of the junction unmatched. The CDR3 DNA reads TGTGCCAGTGGAAATAGCGGGGGACAGTACTTC. Protein: CASGNSGGQYF.

The gene calls are TRBV7-9 and TRBJ1-4; D remains unclear. The CDR3 is made up of 13 amino acids. Germline CDR1 SEHNR, CDR2 FQNEAQ (reference sequence). Trimming shortened V by 7 bases and J by 7 bases, and 13 bases separated the two germline ends. The chain's CDR3 is CASTPTAGEKLFF. DNA for the CDR3: TGTGCCAGCACCCCCACGGCGGGTGAAAAACTGTTTTTT.

This clone was detected only once. The rearrangement uses TRBV7-2 and TRBJ1-2, with a weak D call TRBD1 (6 bases). The ends were cut back, 5 bases at V and 5 bases at J, with 12 bases in the middle. The CDR3 is 13 residues long. Germline V CDR1 and CDR2: SGHTA, FQGNSA. The CDR3 here is CASSPGQSYGYTF. The CDR3 DNA sequence: TGTGCCAGCAGCCCCGGACAGTCGTATGGCTACACCTTC. The full variable domain, with the rest looked up from reference TRBV7-2 and TRBJ1-2, is GAGVSQSPSNKVTEKGKDVELRCDPISGHTALYWYRQSLGQGLEFLIYFQGNSAPDKSGLPSDRFSAERTGGSVSTLTIQRTQQEDSAVYLCASSPGQSYGYTFGSGTRLTVV.

The rearrangement joins TRBV5-1 to TRBJ2-3, with 9 bases lining up with TRBD1. Unmatched junction bases numbered 7, after V lost 0 bases and J lost 8 bases. In germline, CDR1 is SGHRS, CDR2 YFSETQ. The CDR3 has 15 residues. Here the CDR3 DNA reads TGCGCCAGCAGCTTGGAGGGACAGGGTCTGGGTACGCAGTATTTT. This gives the protein CASSLEGQGLGTQYF.

The V gene is TRBV18, the J gene TRBJ1-2; maybe TRBD1 (6 bases). Germline V lookup: CDR1 KGHSH, CDR2 LQKENI. V shed 1 base and J shed 8 bases, with 14 bases lying between them. This CDR3 has 14 amino acids. For the CDR3, the DNA is TGTGCCAGCTCACCACAAGACGGACAGAAGGGCTACACCTTC. Amino acid sequence: CASSPQDGQKGYTF.

This chain links TRBV9 with TRBJ1-5, with D possibly being TRBD1 (6 bases). V shed 5 bases and J shed 0 bases, with 12 bases lying between them. CDR1 SGDLS and CDR2 YYNGEE come from the germline V gene. CDR3 size: 15 residues. In DNA form, the CDR3 reads TGTGCCAGCAGTAGTCAGGGGAATAGCAATCAGCCCCAGCATTTT. Residues: CASSSQGNSNQPQHF. The variable domain in full, with the rest retrieved from reference TRBV9 and TRBJ1-5, is DSGVTQTPKHLITATGQRVTLRCSPRSGDLSVYWYQQSLDQGLQFLIQYYNGEERAKGNILERFSAQQFPDLHSELNLSSLELGDSALYFCASSSQGNSNQPQHFGDGTRLSIL.

V and J are TRBV3-1 (or the pseudogene TRBV3-2) and TRBJ2-2, with 9 positions matching TRBD1. Germline V gene sequence: CDR1 LGHDT, CDR2 YNNKEL (reference sequence). V dropped 6 bases and J dropped 4; count of bases not matched to a gene: 6. The CDR3 runs 15 residues. The CDR3 loop reads CASSPTGGITGELFF. The DNA of the CDR3 is TGTGCCAGCAGTCCCACAGGGGGCATCACCGGGGAGCTGTTTTTT.

The chain couples TRBV7-2 to TRBJ2-1; the match to TRBD2 covers 10 bases. The CDR3 spans 18 residues. J gave up 0 bases and V 3 bases, and 8 bases lay outside the gene matches. From germline, CDR1 is SGHTA and CDR2 FQGNSA. CDR3 residues: CASSLDIAGGSSYNEQFF. In DNA, the CDR3 is TGTGCCAGCAGCTTGGATATAGCGGGGGGAAGCTCCTACAATGAGCAGTTCTTC. Full variable domain (remainder filled in from reference TRBV7-2 and TRBJ2-1): GAGVSQSPSNKVTEKGKDVELRCDPISGHTALYWYRQSLGQGLEFLIYFQGNSAPDKSGLPSDRFSAERTGGSVSTLTIQRTQQEDSAVYLCASSLDIAGGSSYNEQFFGPGTRLTVL.

V gene TRBV5-5 combines with J gene TRBJ2-2; 9 bases are a match to TRBD1. The CDR3 covers 15 residues. V dropped 2 bases and J dropped 4; count of bases not matched to a gene: 3. Per the germline V gene, CDR1 is SGHKS and CDR2 is YYEKEE (reference sequence). CDR3: CASSLQGASTGELFF. The CDR3 DNA reads TGTGCCAGCAGCTTACAGGGGGCGAGCACCGGGGAGCTGTTTTTT.

This clone showed up just once. The chain uses TRBV5-1 and TRBJ1-2; D is possibly TRBD1 (5 bases). CDR3 length: 15 amino acids. The V and J ends lost 3 bases and 4 bases respectively, with 16 bases between them. Looked up from germline, CDR1 is SGHRS and CDR2 is YFSETQ. The chain's CDR3 is CASSSQGLEGYGYTF. The CDR3 nucleotides read TGCGCCAGCAGCTCGCAGGGTCTCGAAGGCTATGGCTACACCTTC. Looking up the rest from reference TRBV5-1 and TRBJ1-2 gives the full variable domain: KAGVTQTPRYLIKTRGQQVTLSCSPISGHRSVSWYQQTPGQGLQFLFEYFSETQRNKGNFPGRFSGRQFSNSRSEMNVSTLELGDSALYLCASSSQGLEGYGYTFGSGTRLTVV.

The chain employs TRBV5-1 and TRBJ2-3; 7 positions agree with TRBD2. With 2 bases clipped from V and 0 bases from J, the junction kept 0 bases outside the gene matches. This CDR3 has 14 residues. Germline V lookup: CDR1 SGHRS, CDR2 YFSETQ. In DNA, the CDR3 is TGCGCCAGCAGCTTTAGCGGGAGCACAGATACGCAGTATTTT. It translates to CASSFSGSTDTQYF. The full variable domain, in which reference TRBV5-1 and TRBJ2-3 provide the parts outside the CDR3, is KAGVTQTPRYLIKTRGQQVTLSCSPISGHRSVSWYQQTPGQGLQFLFEYFSETQRNKGNFPGRFSGRQFSNSRSEMNVSTLELGDSALYLCASSFSGSTDTQYFGPGTRLTVL.

The chain uses TRBV5-1 and TRBJ1-6; no firm D call. CDR1 is SGHRS, CDR2 YFSETQ, per germline. CDR3 length: 16 amino acids. Trimming removed 0 bases at V and 0 bases at J, with 7 bases between. Here the CDR3 DNA reads TGCGCCAGCAGCTTGGACGGGAGCTCCTATAATTCACCCCTCCACTTT. It codes for CASSLDGSSYNSPLHF.

This clone was counted between two and nine times. The chain carries TRBV19 and TRBJ1-3; D is perhaps TRBD1 (5 bases). Germline V gene lookup returns CDR1 LNHDA and CDR2 SQIVND (reference sequence). This CDR3 region has 17 residues. V gave up 0 bases and J gave up 3 bases, with 15 bases separating them. The CDR3 reads CASSIDPDSVGGNTIYF. CDR3 bases: TGTGCCAGTAGTATAGACCCAGACAGCGTCGGTGGAAACACCATATATTTT.

Only one count was recorded for this clone. The chain joins TRBV6-5 to TRBJ1-4, with D possibly matching TRBD1 (6 bases). Trimming pared 5 bases from V and 3 bases from J, leaving 13 bases between. This CDR3 has 15 amino acids. Germline V gene lookup returns CDR1 MNHEY and CDR2 SVGAGI. Here the CDR3 DNA reads TGTGCCAGCAGTCTTGCAGGGGATCCTAATGAAAAACTGTTTTTT. This sequence encodes CASSLAGDPNEKLFF.

This clone was observed a few times. The chain combines TRBV21-1 with TRBJ2-1; TRBD2 was called by the table and not checked on the DNA. TRBV21-1 is a known pseudogene. The CDR3 consists of 17 residues. The CDR3 DNA follows: TGTGCCAGCAGCACACCGTCATCCGGGACTAGGTACAATGAGCAGTTCTTC. This sequence encodes CASSTPSSGTRYNEQFF.

V and J are TRBV6-5 and TRBJ2-3; a weak D match, TRBD1 (5 bases). The V gene's germline CDR1 is MNHEY and CDR2 SVGAGI. Trimming stripped 7 bases from V and 0 bases from J, with 14 bases between. The CDR3 sequence is 15 residues long. CDR3 DNA sequence: TGTGCCAGCATGGGAAGGGGCACTAGCACAGATACGCAGTATTTT. The encoded protein is CASMGRGTSTDTQYF.

This rearrangement joins TRBV19 to TRBJ1-3, with TRBD1 as a possible D gene (6 bases). V was shortened by 1 base and J by 0 bases, with 13 bases between the two germline ends. Germline V gene sequence: CDR1 LNHDA, CDR2 SQIVND (reference sequence). This CDR3 has 17 residues. CDR3 protein: CASSIVIRDISGNTIYF. CDR3 DNA sequence: TGTGCCAGTAGTATAGTAATCCGGGACATCTCTGGAAACACCATATATTTT. Using reference TRBV19 and TRBJ1-3 for the parts outside the CDR3, the full variable domain is DGGITQSPKYLFRKEGQNVTLSCEQNLNHDAMYWYRQDPGQGLRLIYYSQIVNDFQKGDIAEGYSVSREKKESFPLTVTSAQKNPTAFYLCASSIVIRDISGNTIYFGEGSWLTVV.